This entry features one T cell receptor beta chain sequence. This entry belongs to a study of blood T cell repertoires in COVID-19. Across the whole study: T cells, B-cell-depleted T cells, or PBMCs provided the cDNA or gDNA that served as material.

Clones were sequenced by immunoSEQ multiplex PCR, and TCRdb holds only the in-frame ones, with some missing. The table includes hundreds of thousands of clones, approximately 90% detected once. CDR1 is SNHLY, CDR2 FYNNEI, per germline. V shed 9 bases and J shed 8 bases, with 17 bases lying between them. This CDR3 has 14 residues. J is TRBJ1-6 and V is TRBV2; D is unclear. Specimen: peripheral blood. This clonotype was obtained from a woman under 40 with active or convalescent COVID-19. The CDR3 DNA sequence: TGTGCCAGAGAGGACGAGGGTTCGGATTCACCCCTCCACTTT. Translation gives CAREDEGSDSPLHF. Full variable domain (outside the CDR3, taken from reference TRBV2 and TRBJ1-6): EPEVTQTPSHQVTQMGQEVILRCVPISNHLYFYWYRQILGQKVEFLVSFYNNEISEKSEIFDDQFSVERPDGSNFTLKIRSTKLEDSAMYFCAREDEGSDSPLHFGNGTRLTVT.